Below, 4 T cell receptor beta chains from the same sample are listed, as sequenced in a study of regulatory T cells in long-lasting Graves disease. Time point indicated: newly diagnosed GD, antithyroid drugs for less than 3 months. There was RNA extracted from PBMCs, and the TCR library was made from it. CDR3 regions were amplified by Arm-PCR using iRepertoire HTBI primers to build TCR beta libraries. From the multiplex PCR reads, TCRdb called clonotypes with MiXCR, one entry per CDR3 protein. The sample consists of 620,000 or so distinct CDR3 sequences, about 15% of them appearing once. In addition, the sample was reused for a study of T cells in Graves' hyperthyroidism and ophthalmopathy.

Sequences were derived from peripheral blood mononuclear cells (PBMCs), sampled at new diagnosis, from a patient treated with antithyroid drugs. These TCRs come from a woman aged 25 to 45 with Graves disease.

The sample holds many counts of this clonotype. The chain has TRBV12-3 or TRBV12-4 and TRBJ2-7; D is unclear. The V gene lost 5 bases and the J gene lost 3 bases, with 14 bases spanning the gap. The CDR3 has 14 residues. As DNA, the CDR3 is TGTGCCAGCAGTCTATCACGAGTCCTCTACGAGCAGTACTTC. Its translation: CASSLSRVLYEQYF.

Many counts were recorded for this clonotype. The genes are TRBV2 and TRBJ2-7; D gene unclear. V was shortened by 7 bases and J by 2 bases, with 9 bases between the two germline ends. The CDR3 runs 12 residues. Germline lookup yields CDR1 SNHLY and CDR2 FYNNEI. The CDR3 spells CASKQATYEQYF. CDR3 DNA sequence: TGTGCCAGCAAGCAGGCGACCTACGAGCAGTACTTC.

Ten or more counts support this clonotype. The chain couples TRBV18 to TRBJ1-1, with a weak D call TRBD1 (5 bases). Germline V gene lookup returns CDR1 KGHSH and CDR2 LQKENI. V was cut by 9 bases and J by 4 bases, with 12 bases left in between. The CDR3 loop spans 12 amino acids. CDR3 loop: CASFRVATEAFF. CDR3 sequence (DNA): TGTGCCAGTTTCAGGGTTGCCACTGAAGCTTTCTTT.

Points on this clonotype: The junction shows a germline mismatch at one end, possibly a read error. The rearrangement uses TRBV20-1 and TRBJ2-2, with TRBD2 matching over 12 bases. The CDR3 totals 17 residues. CDR1 and CDR2 from the germline V gene are DFQATT and SNEGSKA (reference sequence). This CDR3 reads CSARGQGLAGNTEELFF. The CDR3 nucleotides are TGCAGTGCTAGAGGGCAAGGACTAGCGGGGAACACCGAGGAGCTGTTTTTT.